Below are 7 T cell receptor beta chains sequenced from a single sample in a study of CD8 T cells in Susac syndrome. RNA, at about 0.45 to 1 ug, was reverse transcribed with random hexamers. TCRdb re-derived calls from the immunoSEQ multiplex PCR reads in MiXCR, one entry per CDR3 protein. The repertoire holds about 240,000 distinct CDR3 sequences, with 90% to 96% as singletons. The sample taken for sequencing was CD4+ T cells from PBMCs. The receptors stem from a human donor with Susac syndrome.

V usage is TRBV4-1 and J usage is TRBJ2-4, with a tentative D call TRBD1 (5 bases). The CDR3 consists of 16 residues. V lost 5 bases to trimming and J lost 2 bases, with 16 bases between them. Germline V gene lookup returns CDR1 MGHRA and CDR2 YSYEKL. The CDR3 DNA follows: TGCGCCAGCAGCAACCCTGGGGCAGGGACCAAAAACATTCAGTACTTC. It yields the protein CASSNPGAGTKNIQYF.

The rearrangement uses TRBV29-1 and TRBJ2-2, with D perhaps TRBD2 (5 bases). Trimming stripped 7 bases from V and 3 bases from J, with 12 bases between. The CDR3 extends over 13 amino acids. Germline CDR1 reads SQVTM; CDR2 reads ANQGSEA. The CDR3 bases are TGCAGCGGCATGAGGGTTTACACCGGGGAGCTGTTTTTT. It encodes CSGMRVYTGELFF.

The chain joins TRBV20-1 to TRBJ2-1; D is possibly TRBD2 (6 bases). The CDR3 length is 11 residues. V lost 5 bases to trimming and J lost 13 bases, with 15 bases between them. Germline CDR1 is DFQATT and CDR2 is SNEGSKA (reference sequence). The CDR3 bases are TGCAGTGCTTCTAGCGCCGGGAGTCAGTTCTTC. Encoded protein: CSASSAGSQFF.

J is TRBJ2-7 and V is TRBV7-3; 7 bases are shared with TRBD2. The germline V gene has CDR1 SGHTA and CDR2 FQGTGA. This CDR3 has 15 residues. Losses at the gene ends were 2 bases for V and 2 bases for J; bases not matched to a gene: 6. CDR3 in DNA: TGTGCCAGCAGCTTAGGGGGAGGGCCTGCCTACGAGCAGTACTTC. Protein: CASSLGGGPAYEQYF. Combining the CDR3 with reference TRBV7-3 and TRBJ2-7 gives the whole variable domain GAGVSQTPSNKVTEKGKYVELRCDPISGHTALYWYRQSLGQGPEFLIYFQGTGAADDSGLPNDRFFAVRPEGSVSTLKIQRTERGDSAVYLCASSLGGGPAYEQYFGPGTRLTVT.

This rearrangement joins TRBV24-1 to TRBJ2-5; TRBD1 matches at 12 bases. The CDR3 loop spans 15 amino acids. The trim removed 3 bases at V and 11 bases at J, leaving 9 bases unmatched. The germline V gene encodes CDR1 KGHDR and CDR2 SFDVKD. In DNA form, the CDR3 reads TGTGCCACCAGTGATCCCGGGACAGGGGGCTGGGAGCAGTACTTC. It encodes CATSDPGTGGWEQYF.

The rearrangement joins TRBV5-4 to TRBJ1-2; unclear D gene. CDR1 SGHNT and CDR2 YYREEE come from the germline V gene (reference sequence). The CDR3 has 15 residues. V was shortened by 4 bases and J by 7 bases, with 20 bases between the two germline ends. Written as DNA, the CDR3 is TGTGCCAGCAGCGCAAACGCAAAATTACGGGTTGGCTACACCTTC. This codes for CASSANAKLRVGYTF.

The V and J genes are TRBV15 and TRBJ2-5; no firm D call. CDR3 length: 12 residues. Germline V CDR1 and CDR2: LNHNV, YYDKDF (reference sequence). Trimming removed 0 bases from V and 10 bases from J, with 9 bases in between. The CDR3 here is CATSRDQGFQYF. CDR3 in DNA: TGTGCCACCAGCAGAGATCAAGGTTTCCAGTACTTC.